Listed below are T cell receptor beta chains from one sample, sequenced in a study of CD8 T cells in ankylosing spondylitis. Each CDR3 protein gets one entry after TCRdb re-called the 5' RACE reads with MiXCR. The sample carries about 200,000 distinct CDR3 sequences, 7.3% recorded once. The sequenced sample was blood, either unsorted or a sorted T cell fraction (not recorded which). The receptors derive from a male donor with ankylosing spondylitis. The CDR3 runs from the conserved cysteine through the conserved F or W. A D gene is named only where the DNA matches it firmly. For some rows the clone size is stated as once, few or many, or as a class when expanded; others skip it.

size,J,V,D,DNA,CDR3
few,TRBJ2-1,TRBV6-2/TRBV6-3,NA,TGTGACAGCAGTTATCCGGGACAGTTTGTGTCAGCGGGCTCCTACAATGAGCAGTTCTTC,CDSSYPGQFVSAGSYNEQFF
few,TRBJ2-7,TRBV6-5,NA,TGTGCCAGCAGTTTCCTGGGTCCGACAGGTACCTTCTACGAGCAGTACTTC,CASSFLGPTGTFYEQYF
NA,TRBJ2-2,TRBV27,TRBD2,TGTGCCAGCAGATGGACTAGCGGTACCGGGGAGCTGTTTTTT,CASRWTSGTGELFF
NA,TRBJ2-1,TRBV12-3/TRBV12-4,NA,TGTGCCAGCAGTTTAGTTGCGGGGCCCGGCGGTGAGCAGTTCTTC,CASSLVAGPGGEQFF
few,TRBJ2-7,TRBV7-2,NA,TGTGCCAGCAGCTTACAAACAGGAAGCTCCTACGAGCAGTACTTC,CASSLQTGSSYEQYF
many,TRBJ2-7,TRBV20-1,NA,TGCAGTGTTTCCCCCGGCCGAACCTACGAGCAGTACTTC,CSVSPGRTYEQYF
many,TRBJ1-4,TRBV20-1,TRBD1,TGCAGTGCCCGGGGACAGCCAATGGGGAAACTGTTTTTT,CSARGQPMGKLFF
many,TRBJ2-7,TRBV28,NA,TGTGCCAGCAGTTTATTCTTTCAGGGTTGGTCCTACGAGCAGTACTTC,CASSLFFQGWSYEQYF
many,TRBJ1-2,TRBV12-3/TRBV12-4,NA,TGTGCCAGCAGTTTAAGAGGATGGGGGGGAGTGTATGGCTACACCTTC,CASSLRGWGGVYGYTF
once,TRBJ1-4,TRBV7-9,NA,TGTGCCAGCAGCCCGCCTTCGAGGGGGAATGAAAAACTGTTTTTT,CASSPPSRGNEKLFF
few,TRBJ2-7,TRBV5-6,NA,TGTGCCAGCAGCTTGATGGCCGGGAAGACCTACGAGCAGTACTTC,CASSLMAGKTYEQYF
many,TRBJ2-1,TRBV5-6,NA,TGTGCCAGCAGTTCTTCAAACAATGAGCAGTTCTTC,CASSSSNNEQFF
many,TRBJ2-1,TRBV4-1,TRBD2,TGCGCCAGCAGCCAAGATCTAGCGGGAGACCTCTCCTACAATGAGCAGTTCTTC,CASSQDLAGDLSYNEQFF
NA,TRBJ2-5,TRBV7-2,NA,TGTGCCAGCAGCTGGGGCACCGAGGAGACCCAGTACTTC,CASSWGTEETQYF
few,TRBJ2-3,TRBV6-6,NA,TGTGCCAGCAGTTACTCACAGGATACGCAGTATTTT,CASSYSQDTQYF
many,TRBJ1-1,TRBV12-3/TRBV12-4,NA,TGTGCCAGCAGTCCCAGATATATAGTTGAAGCTTTCTTT,CASSPRYIVEAFF
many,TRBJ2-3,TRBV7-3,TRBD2,TGTGCCAGCAGCTCCAGACTAGCGGGGGGCACAGATACGCAGTATTTT,CASSSRLAGGTDTQYF
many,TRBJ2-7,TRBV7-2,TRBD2,TGTGCCAGCAGCTTATTGGTAGCGGGTCCCTACGAGCAGTACTTC,CASSLLVAGPYEQYF
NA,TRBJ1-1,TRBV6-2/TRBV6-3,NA,TGTGCCAGCAGCGAGACAGGTCTTAACACTGAAGCTTTCTTT,CASSETGLNTEAFF
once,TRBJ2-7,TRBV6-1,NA,TGTGCCAGCAGTGAACGTCGAGATGTCGGCCTCGTCTACGAGCAGTACTTC,CASSERRDVGLVYEQYF
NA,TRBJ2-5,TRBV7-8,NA,TGTGCCAGCAGCTACTTGAGACAGACGCCCCCAGAGACCCAGTACTTC,CASSYLRQTPPETQYF
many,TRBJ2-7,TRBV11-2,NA,TGTGCCAGCAGCTTCAACTCAGGGGACTACGAGCAGTACTTC,CASSFNSGDYEQYF
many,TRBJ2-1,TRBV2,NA,TGTGCCAGCAGTGAAGGGAATGAGCAGTTCTTC,CASSEGNEQFF
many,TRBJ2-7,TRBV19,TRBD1,TGTGCCAGTAGTGGGTCGGGACAGGCGAGGGAGCAGTACTTC,CASSGSGQAREQYF
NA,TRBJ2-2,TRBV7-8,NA,TGTGCCAGCAGCCCACAAGAGGGGAGCACCGGGGAGCTGTTTTTT,CASSPQEGSTGELFF
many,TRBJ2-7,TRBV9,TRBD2,TGTGCCAGCAGCACCGGACTAGCGCCAACCTACGAGCAGTACTTC,CASSTGLAPTYEQYF
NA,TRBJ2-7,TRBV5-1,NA,TGCGCCAGCACATTTAATAGCGTTCCTTCCGAGCAGTACTTC,CASTFNSVPSEQYF
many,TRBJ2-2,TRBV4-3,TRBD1,TGCGCCAGCAGCCAGGGGACAGCACCCTCGAACACCGGGGAGCTGTTTTTT,CASSQGTAPSNTGELFF
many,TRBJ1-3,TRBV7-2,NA,TGTGCCAGCAGCTTAGATAGGAGCTCTGGAAACACCATATATTTT,CASSLDRSSGNTIYF
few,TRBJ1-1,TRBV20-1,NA,TGCAGTGCTAGAGACCAGTACGGGGTAAGCACTGAAGCTTTCTTT,CSARDQYGVSTEAFF
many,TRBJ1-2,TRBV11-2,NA,TGTGCCAGCAGCTTAGATGGGGGCATTTATGGCTACACCTTC,CASSLDGGIYGYTF
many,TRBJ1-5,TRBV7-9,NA,TGTGCCAGCAGCTTGAGGGTGGCTCAGCCCCAGCATTTT,CASSLRVAQPQHF
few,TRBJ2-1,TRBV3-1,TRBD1,TGTGCCAGCAGCCAAGATAGGGGGACAGGATCGTACAATGAGCAGTTCTTC,CASSQDRGTGSYNEQFF
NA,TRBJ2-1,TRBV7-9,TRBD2,TGTGCCAGCAGCCGTGGGACTAGCGGGAATCCCGAGCAGTTCTTC,CASSRGTSGNPEQFF
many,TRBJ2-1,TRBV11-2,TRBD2,TGTGCCAGCAGCCTCTCAGCGGGAGGGAGGGTCAATGAGCAGTTCTTC,CASSLSAGGRVNEQFF
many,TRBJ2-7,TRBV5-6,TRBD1,TGTGCCAGCAGCCTGGACAGGTTTGTCGACGAGCAGTACTTC,CASSLDRFVDEQYF
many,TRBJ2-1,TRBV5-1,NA,TGCGCCAGCAGCCCCTATCAACTCCCTGGTGAGCAGTTCTTC,CASSPYQLPGEQFF
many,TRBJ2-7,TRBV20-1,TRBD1,TGCAGTGCTTTAAGACAGGGGACCTCACCGGACGAGCAGTACTTC,CSALRQGTSPDEQYF
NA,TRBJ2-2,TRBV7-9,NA,TGTGCCAGCAGCTTCCCGCAGGGAACCGGGGAGCTGTTTTTT,CASSFPQGTGELFF
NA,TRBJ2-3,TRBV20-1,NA,TGCAGTGCAACCTCAACTAGGGGCAGCCGAGACGACTATACAGATACGCAGTATTTT,CSATSTRGSRDDYTDTQYF
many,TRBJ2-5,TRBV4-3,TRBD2,TGCGCCAGCAGCCTCAAGGCCGGGAGGACTGAAGAGACCCAGTACTTC,CASSLKAGRTEETQYF
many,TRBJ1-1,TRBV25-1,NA,TGTGCCAGCAGCCCACGAGGGAACACTGAAGCTTTCTTT,CASSPRGNTEAFF
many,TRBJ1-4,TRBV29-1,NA,TGCAGCGTTGTGGGCGAAAAACTGTTTTTT,CSVVGEKLFF
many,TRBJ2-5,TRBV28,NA,TGTGCCAGCAGTTACACCTTACCGGGGCCGGGTCAAGAGACCCAGTACTTC,CASSYTLPGPGQETQYF
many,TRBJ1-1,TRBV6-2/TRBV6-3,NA,TGTGCCAGCAGTTGGACAGAACACACTGAAGCTTTCTTT,CASSWTEHTEAFF
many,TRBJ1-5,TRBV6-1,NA,TGTGCCAGCCAATCTACCTTCCCATGGCAGCTCAATCAGCCCCAGCATTTT,CASQSTFPWQLNQPQHF
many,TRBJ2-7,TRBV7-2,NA,TGTGCCAGCAGCTTAAGCTCCTACGAGCAGTACTTC,CASSLSSYEQYF
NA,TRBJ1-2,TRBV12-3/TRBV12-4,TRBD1,TGTGCCAGCAGTTTAAGTAGGACAGGGTACAACTATGGCTACACCTTC,CASSLSRTGYNYGYTF
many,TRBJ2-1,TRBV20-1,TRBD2,TGCAGTGCTAGACCCCGGGGACTAGCGGCCTACAATGAGCAGTTCTTC,CSARPRGLAAYNEQFF
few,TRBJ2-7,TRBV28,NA,TGTGCCAGCAGGCCGCCGGGACGGGTCTACGAGCAGTACTTC,CASRPPGRVYEQYF
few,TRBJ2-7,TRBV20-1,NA,TGCAGTGCTAGCGGCGGTTTCTCCTACGAGCAGTACTTC,CSASGGFSYEQYF
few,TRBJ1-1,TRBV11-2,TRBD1,TGTGCCAGCAGCAAAACAGGGGCCACTGAAGCTTTCTTT,CASSKTGATEAFF
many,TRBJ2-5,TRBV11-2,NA,TGTGCCAGCAGCTACACCGAAACTAGGAGGGAGACCCAGTACTTC,CASSYTETRRETQYF
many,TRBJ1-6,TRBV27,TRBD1,TGTGCCAGCAGTGACAGGGGCTATAATTCACCCCTCCACTTT,CASSDRGYNSPLHF
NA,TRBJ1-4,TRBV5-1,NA,TGCGCCAGCAGCTTGGGACAGGCAACTAATGAAAAACTGTTTTTT,CASSLGQATNEKLFF
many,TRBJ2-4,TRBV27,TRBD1,TGTGCCAGCAGTCCCCGACAGGGGATATACAAAAACATTCAGTACTTC,CASSPRQGIYKNIQYF
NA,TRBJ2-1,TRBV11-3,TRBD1,TGTGCCAGCAGCCCCCGACAGGGACCCTCCTACAATGAGCAGTTCTTC,CASSPRQGPSYNEQFF
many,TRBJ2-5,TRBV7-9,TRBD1,TGTGCCAGCAGCTCTCCGGGACAGGGTGCTGGAGAGACCCAGTACTTC,CASSSPGQGAGETQYF
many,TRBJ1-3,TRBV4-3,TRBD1,TGCGCCAGCAGCCCGACGGACAGGGCCGCCGGAAACACCATATATTTT,CASSPTDRAAGNTIYF
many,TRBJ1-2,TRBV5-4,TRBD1,TGTGCCAGCAGCCCCGGACAGGATGGCTACACCTTC,CASSPGQDGYTF